The clone carrying this T cell receptor beta chain has more than one count but fewer than ten. CD45RA-negative memory and CD45RA+ naive subsets were split from the CD4+ cells. Sequenced by immunoSEQ multiplex PCR; TCRdb stores in-frame clones only, minus some. Among roughly 2.5 million clones, about 92% were seen once, and the ten largest hold around 0.14%. This entry belongs to a study of shared clonotypes between healthy human individuals. Germline CDR1 reads ENHRY; CDR2 reads SYGVKD. The CDR3 extends over 14 amino acids. Trimming left V 0 bases short and J 3 bases short, with 8 bases between. Sequencing was carried out using naive CD4+ T cells sorted from blood. Subset here: CD45RA+ positively selected. The chain joins TRBV10-3 to TRBJ1-1, with a weak D call TRBD1 (5 bases). The clonotype originates from a man between 18 and 29 years old in good health. CDR3 region: CAISESGGDTEAFF. For the CDR3, the DNA is TGTGCCATCAGTGAGTCGGGGGGGGACACTGAAGCTTTCTTT.